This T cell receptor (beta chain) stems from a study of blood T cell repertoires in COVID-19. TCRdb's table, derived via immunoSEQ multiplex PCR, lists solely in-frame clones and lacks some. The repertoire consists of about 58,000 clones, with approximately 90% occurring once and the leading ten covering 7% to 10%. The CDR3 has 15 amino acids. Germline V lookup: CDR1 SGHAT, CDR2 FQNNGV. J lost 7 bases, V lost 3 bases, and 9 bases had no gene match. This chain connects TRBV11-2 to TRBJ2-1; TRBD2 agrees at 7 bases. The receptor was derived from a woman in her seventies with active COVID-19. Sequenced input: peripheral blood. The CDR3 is CASSLGWTSENEQFF. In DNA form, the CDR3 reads TGTGCCAGCAGCTTGGGCTGGACTAGTGAAAATGAGCAGTTCTTC.